A single sample is the source of the 4 T cell receptor beta chains below, sequenced in a study of blood T cell repertoires in COVID-19. Libraries were prepared by immunoSEQ multiplex PCR; TCRdb keeps only in-frame clonotypes and omits some of them. In the table there are approximately 63,000 clones, more than 85% of which are singletons. Sequencing was carried out using peripheral blood. The receptors originated from a man at least 80 years old in a cohort sampled during active COVID-19.

The chain uses TRBV7-2 and TRBJ2-7, with 10 bases identical to TRBD1. Germline assignment: CDR1 SGHTA and CDR2 FQGNSA. After removal of 4 bases from V and 6 bases from J, the junction contained 9 bases not matched to a gene. The CDR3 totals 15 residues. Here the CDR3 reads CASSSWDRGSPEQYF. CDR3 in DNA: TGTGCCAGCAGCTCATGGGACAGGGGATCACCCGAGCAGTACTTC.

The genes are TRBV19 and TRBJ1-2, with a possible D match to TRBD1 (6 bases). The CDR3 loop spans 14 amino acids. V gave up 9 bases and J gave up 4 bases, with 18 bases separating them. CDR1 and CDR2 from the germline V gene are LNHDA and SQIVND (reference sequence). CDR3 in amino acids: CASQPQGWIYGYTF. The CDR3 region has the DNA TGTGCCAGCCAACCTCAGGGGTGGATCTATGGCTACACCTTC.

Sample share makes this clone medium-sized. The V call is TRBV18, the J call TRBJ2-1; 7 bases are a match to TRBD2. The V gene's germline CDR1 is KGHSH and CDR2 LQKENI. Trimming cost V 1 base and J 3 bases; bases outside gene matches: 3. This CDR3 is built from 15 residues. This CDR3 is CASSPRASGYNEQFF. In DNA, the CDR3 is TGTGCCAGCTCACCACGTGCTAGCGGCTACAATGAGCAGTTCTTC.

The chain combines TRBV15 with TRBJ1-3; D gene uncertain. The CDR3 spans 16 residues. The germline V gene has CDR1 LNHNV and CDR2 YYDKDF (reference sequence). The germline V and J ends were trimmed by 6 bases and 2 bases, with 17 bases remaining between them. In DNA, the CDR3 is TGTGCCACCAGGGATGAGAGGAGGGTTACTGGAAACACCATATATTTT. Translating it yields CATRDERRVTGNTIYF.